The table lists the clone carrying this T cell receptor (beta chain) with a count of one. The data were produced by immunoSEQ multiplex PCR, yet TCRdb's version contains in-frame clones alone and is incomplete. This sample has about 110,000 clones; 84% occur once, and the top ten carry 6% to 7%. Germline CDR1 SGHTA, CDR2 FQGTGA. Unmatched junction bases numbered 4, after V lost 6 bases and J lost 6 bases. This CDR3 region has 14 residues. These data are taken from a study of blood T cell repertoires in COVID-19. This receptor was obtained from a woman in her forties or fifties with acute or convalescent COVID-19. The V call is TRBV7-3, the J call TRBJ2-1, with TRBD1 matching 11 bases. The specimen was peripheral blood. CDR3 sequence reads: CASSGTGGVNEQFF. The CDR3 nucleotides are TGTGCCAGCAGTGGGACAGGGGGTGTCAATGAGCAGTTCTTC.